Reported below is one T cell receptor beta chain. The antigen is undetermined. 13 Jbeta primers and 60 Vbeta primers were used for the PCR. The table came from immunoSEQ multiplex PCR; TCRdb's copy has only in-frame clones and leaves some out. The table shows approximately 160,000 clones, with roughly 80% occurring only once. Germline values: CDR1 MGHRA, CDR2 YSYEKL. This CDR3 contains 12 residues. V was trimmed by 4 bases and J by 10 bases, leaving 13 bases between them. This record belongs to a study of cytomegalovirus exposure and HLA in healthy donors. Study observations and caveats: Being productive about 90% or about 30% of the time was typical of most TCR beta V segments in an earlier analysis.

The rearrangement joins TRBV4-1 to TRBJ1-1, with unresolved D. This TCR came from a man aged 18 to 30 in good health and CMV-seronegative. Sample: PBMCs. The CDR3 bases are TGCGCCAGCAGCCCGCCTGGGGAGGGAGCTTTCTTT. It encodes CASSPPGEGAFF.